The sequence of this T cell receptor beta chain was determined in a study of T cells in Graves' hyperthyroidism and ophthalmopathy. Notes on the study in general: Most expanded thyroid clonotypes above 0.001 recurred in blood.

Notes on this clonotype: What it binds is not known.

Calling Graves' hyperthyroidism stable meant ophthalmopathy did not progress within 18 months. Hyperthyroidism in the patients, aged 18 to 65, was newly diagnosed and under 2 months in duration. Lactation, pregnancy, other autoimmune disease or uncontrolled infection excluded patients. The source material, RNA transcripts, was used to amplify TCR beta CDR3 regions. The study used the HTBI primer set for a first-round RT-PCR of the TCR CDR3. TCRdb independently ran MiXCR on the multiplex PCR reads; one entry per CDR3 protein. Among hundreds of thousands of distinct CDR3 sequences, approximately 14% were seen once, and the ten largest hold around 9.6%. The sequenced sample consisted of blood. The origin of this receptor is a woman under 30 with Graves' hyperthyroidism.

The chain's CDR3 is CSATEGTLQSYEQYF. The CDR3 nucleotides read TGCAGTGCCACCGAGGGGACCCTTCAATCCTACGAGCAGTACTTC. The rearrangement links TRBV20-1 to TRBJ2-7; D assignment may be TRBD1 or TRBD2 (5 bases each). This CDR3 is 15 amino acids long. Germline CDR1 reads DFQATT; CDR2 reads SNEGSKA (reference sequence). Trimming took 6 bases from V and 1 from J, leaving 19 bases between them.